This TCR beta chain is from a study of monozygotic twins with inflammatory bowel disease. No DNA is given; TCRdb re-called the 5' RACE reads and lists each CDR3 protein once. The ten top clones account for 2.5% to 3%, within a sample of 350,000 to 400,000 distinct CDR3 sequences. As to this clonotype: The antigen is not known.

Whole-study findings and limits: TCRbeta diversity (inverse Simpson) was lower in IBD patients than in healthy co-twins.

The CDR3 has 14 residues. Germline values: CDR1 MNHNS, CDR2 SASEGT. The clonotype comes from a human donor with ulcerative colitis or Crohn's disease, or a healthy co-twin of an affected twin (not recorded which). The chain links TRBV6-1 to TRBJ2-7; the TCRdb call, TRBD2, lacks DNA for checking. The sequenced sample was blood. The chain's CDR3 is CASSAGTFPREQYF.